A selection of T cell receptor beta chains follows, all from one sample in a study of molecular identifiers for immune sequencing clone quantification. TCRdb re-analysed the PCR reads in MiXCR, keeping a single row per CDR3 protein. This table holds under 600,000 distinct CDR3 sequences, about a quarter found once. Sequenced: naive CD8+ T cells from blood, with Jurkat cell RNA spiked in. The source of these receptors is a human donor in good health. Some libraries in this study had Jurkat cell RNA spiked in. Both conserved end residues are trimmed from each CDR3. The D gene is left open where the match is weak.

d_call j_call v_call cdr3_aa
. TRBJ2-6 TRBV20-1 SAAYPGSGANVLT
. TRBJ2-7 TRBV7-9 ASSLDSEWQY
. TRBJ2-7 TRBV6-5 ASSLSGTATYEQY
TRBD1 TRBJ1-4 TRBV23-1 ASSQSGTAQTQNEKLF
. TRBJ1-1 TRBV15 ATSRDRTDTEAF
TRBD1 TRBJ1-1 TRBV12-5 ASGVGGRGSPGGEAF
. TRBJ2-3 TRBV6-2/TRBV6-3 ASSYSDSTSTDTQY
TRBD2 TRBJ2-4 TRBV20-1 SARLTGLAGVQNKNIQY
. TRBJ1-5 TRBV6-2/TRBV6-3 ASRNQPQH
. TRBJ1-1 TRBV6-6 ASSYNEGDTEAL
TRBD2 TRBJ2-3 TRBV7-9 ASSSLTSGSTDTQY
. TRBJ2-5 TRBV4-1 ASSYRDNPQETQY
. TRBJ2-1 TRBV4-3 ASSQEVMRYNEQF
. TRBJ2-3 TRBV27 ASSSGVGQDTDTQY
. TRBJ1-1 TRBV11-2 ASSLSGQSFLNTEAF
. TRBJ2-7 TRBV2 ASILEYEQY
TRBD2 TRBJ2-7 TRBV19 ASNDGTSGSWAQY
. TRBJ2-3 TRBV5-6 ASSLAGFSTDTQY
. TRBJ2-3 TRBV6-2/TRBV6-3 ASSLVNTDTQY
TRBD2 TRBJ2-7 TRBV27 ASSKGLAPYEQY
. TRBJ1-1 TRBV12-3/TRBV12-4 ASSFGGATEAF
TRBD2 TRBJ2-3 TRBV27 ASSWTSGGTSTDTQY
. TRBJ2-7 TRBV6-2/TRBV6-3 ASKWGPETLYEQY
. TRBJ1-2 TRBV7-9 ASSSTEGYGYT
. TRBJ2-6 TRBV4-1 ASSPRDSGANVLT
. TRBJ2-1 TRBV5-1 ASSLETDNEQF
TRBD1 TRBJ1-1 TRBV20-1 SARAGGTEAF
TRBD1 TRBJ2-1 TRBV4-3 ASSQSQGAVPF
TRBD1 TRBJ1-1 TRBV12-3/TRBV12-4 ASSTSDRVLNTEAF